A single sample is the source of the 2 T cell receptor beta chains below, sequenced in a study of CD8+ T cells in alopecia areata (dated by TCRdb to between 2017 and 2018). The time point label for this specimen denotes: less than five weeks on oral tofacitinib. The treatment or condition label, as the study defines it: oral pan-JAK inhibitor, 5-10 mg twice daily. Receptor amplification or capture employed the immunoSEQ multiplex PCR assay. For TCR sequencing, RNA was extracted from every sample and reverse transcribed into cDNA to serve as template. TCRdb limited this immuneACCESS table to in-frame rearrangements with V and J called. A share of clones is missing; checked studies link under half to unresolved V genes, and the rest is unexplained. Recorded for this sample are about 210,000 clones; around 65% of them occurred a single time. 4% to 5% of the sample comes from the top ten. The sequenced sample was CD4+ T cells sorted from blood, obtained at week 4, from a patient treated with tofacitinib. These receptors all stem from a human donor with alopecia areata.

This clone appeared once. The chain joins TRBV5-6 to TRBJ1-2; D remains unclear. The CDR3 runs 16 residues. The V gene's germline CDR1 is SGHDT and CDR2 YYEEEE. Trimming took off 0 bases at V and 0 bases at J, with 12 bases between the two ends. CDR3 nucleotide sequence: TGTGCCAGCAGCTTGGGTTCTATGCTCGCTAACTATGGCTACACCTTC. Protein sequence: CASSLGSMLANYGYTF.

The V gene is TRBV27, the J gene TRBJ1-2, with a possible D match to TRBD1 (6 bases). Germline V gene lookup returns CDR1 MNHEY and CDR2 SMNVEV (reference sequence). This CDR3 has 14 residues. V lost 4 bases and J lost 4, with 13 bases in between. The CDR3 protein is CASSSRGPPYGYTF. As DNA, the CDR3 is TGTGCCAGCAGTTCCAGGGGCCCGCCCTATGGCTACACCTTC.